This TCR beta chain came from a study of T cells after yellow fever vaccination. Study outcomes and limitations: A weaker but faster secondary response was observed, peaking on day 5 versus 15.

CDR3 length: 15 amino acids. Trimming cost V 3 bases and J 5 bases; bases outside gene matches: 7. Germline V gene sequence: CDR1 MDHEN, CDR2 SYDVKM. Each CDR3 protein is one row after TCRdb ran MiXCR on the 5' RACE reads. The top ten clones hold 30% to 45% of a sample with roughly 190,000 distinct CDR3 sequences, 9.5% to 12% of them seen once. This clonotype came up a few times. What it recognizes is unknown. The source was CD8+ T cells sorted from PBMCs, collected 15 days after the yellow fever booster vaccination. The rearrangement joins TRBV28 to TRBJ2-5; 9 nucleotides align to TRBD2. The TCR originated in a man between 18 and 29 years old who received the YFV17D yellow fever vaccine. The CDR3 sequence is CASSLVTAGGETQYF. For the CDR3, the DNA is TGTGCCAGCAGTTTGGTGACCGCGGGGGGGGAGACCCAGTACTTC.